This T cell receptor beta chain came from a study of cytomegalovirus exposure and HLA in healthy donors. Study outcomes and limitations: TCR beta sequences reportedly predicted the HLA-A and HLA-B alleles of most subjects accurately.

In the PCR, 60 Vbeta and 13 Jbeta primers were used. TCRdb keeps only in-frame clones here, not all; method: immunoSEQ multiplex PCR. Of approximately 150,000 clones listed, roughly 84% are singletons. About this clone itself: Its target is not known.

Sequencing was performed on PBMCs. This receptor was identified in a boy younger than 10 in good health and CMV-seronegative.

CDR3 in DNA: TGTGCCAGCAGTGTCCTAGGTGAAAAACTGTTTTTT. The encoded protein is CASSVLGEKLFF. The chain joins TRBV2 to TRBJ1-4, with D unresolved. From germline, CDR1 is SNHLY and CDR2 FYNNEI. The CDR3 sequence is 12 residues long. V was pared by 4 bases and J by 7 bases, with 7 bases between.